Each of the 5 T cell receptor beta chains below was sequenced from the same sample in a study of T cell changes during pregnancy in multiple sclerosis (dated 2019 in TCRdb). The library was built by means of the immunoSEQ multiplex PCR assay. TCRdb re-hosts the immuneACCESS table, in-frame sequences only. Its copies lack some clones; in the studies checked, an unresolved V gene accounts for under half of them, and the cause for the rest is not known. This sample gives roughly 97,000 clones in total; around nine tenths of them show up just once. The biggest ten clones account for roughly 0.77% of the sample. The source was peripheral blood, collected in the second trimester of pregnancy. These receptors all stem from a female donor in good health, enrolled as a control in a pregnancy study.

This clone was detected only once. The DNA for the CDR3 is TGTGCCAGCAGCTTAGTGCGAGCTGGGGCCAACGTCCTGACTTTC. Protein sequence: CASSLVRAGANVLTF. The J gene is TRBJ2-6, the V gene TRBV11-2; D gene unclear. CDR1 is SGHAT, CDR2 FQNNGV, per germline. V dropped 1 base and J dropped 2 bases, with 6 bases sitting between them. This CDR3 contains 15 residues.

The rearrangement links TRBV5-6 to TRBJ2-7; TRBD1 is a possible D gene (5 bases). The CDR3 is made up of 14 amino acids. V was pared by 2 bases and J by 3 bases, with 12 bases between. Germline CDR1 SGHDT, CDR2 YYEEEE. The CDR3 region is CASSFGYRGYEQYF. The CDR3 DNA reads TGTGCCAGCAGCTTCGGGTATAGGGGCTACGAGCAGTACTTC. Combining the CDR3 with reference TRBV5-6 and TRBJ2-7 gives the whole variable domain DAGVTQSPTHLIKTRGQQVTLRCSPKSGHDTVSWYQQALGQGPQFIFQYYEEEERQRGNFPDRFSGHQFPNYSSELNVNALLLGDSALYLCASSFGYRGYEQYFGPGTRLTVT.

The chain combines TRBV5-1 with TRBJ1-1; D uncertain. V dropped 3 bases and J dropped 0 bases, with 9 bases sitting between them. Germline CDR1 and CDR2: SGHRS and YFSETQ. The CDR3 covers 14 residues. DNA of the CDR3: TGCGCCAGCAGCTATACAGTATTGAACACTGAAGCTTTCTTT. The encoded protein is CASSYTVLNTEAFF.

This rearrangement joins TRBV11-2 to TRBJ2-5, with TRBD2 matching over 11 bases. Germline values: CDR1 SGHAT, CDR2 FQNNGV. This CDR3 spans 15 amino acids. V trimming: 6 bases; J trimming: 4 bases; junction bases outside the gene matches: 7. The CDR3: CASRDSGGATETQYF. The CDR3 DNA follows: TGTGCCAGCAGGGATAGCGGGGGGGCCACAGAGACCCAGTACTTC. Using reference TRBV11-2 and TRBJ2-5 for the parts outside the CDR3, the full variable domain is EAGVAQSPRYKIIEKRQSVAFWCNPISGHATLYWYQQILGQGPKLLIQFQNNGVVDDSQLPKDRFSAERLKGVDSTLKIQPAKLEDSAVYLCASRDSGGATETQYFGPGTRLLVL.

This chain joins TRBV6-1 and TRBJ1-5; no clear D. Trimming pared 6 bases from V and 5 bases from J, leaving 14 bases between. The CDR3 covers 14 residues. The V gene's germline CDR1 is MNHNS and CDR2 SASEGT. CDR3 sequence reads: CASRETAPDQPQHF. In nucleotides, the CDR3 is TGTGCCAGCAGAGAAACAGCCCCTGATCAGCCCCAGCATTTT.